Here is one TCR beta chain with its context. Its antigen is as yet unknown. Assay: immunoSEQ multiplex PCR; the TCRdb copy retains only in-frame clones and omits some. The sample consists of more than 95,000 clones, approximately 90% of them appearing once. The record originates from a study of graft-versus-host responses after intestinal transplantation. Turning to the study itself: Transplantation in recipients was multivisceral, liver-intestinal, or isolated intestinal. Anti-thymocyte globulin was used for induction in all recipients, who then took tacrolimus and steroids for approximately 3 years. Findings and limits, study-wide: Recipient marrow held GvH clones, some first seen in ileum or blood.

This CDR3 is built from 16 residues. Between the trimmed V and J ends, which lost 0 bases and 2 bases, there was a span of 14 bases. CDR1 and CDR2 (germline): SGHNT, YYREEE (reference sequence). The genes are TRBV5-4 and TRBJ1-2; D may be TRBD1 (6 bases). This specimen consisted of unstimulated CD4+ T cells sorted from spleen or lymph node cells, obtained before intestinal transplant. This TCR derives from a human donor who received an intestinal transplant. CDR3 region: CASSLDLQGVNYGYTF. CDR3 nucleotide sequence: TGTGCCAGCAGCTTGGATTTACAGGGTGTGAACTATGGCTACACCTTC.